This T cell receptor beta chain originates from a study of blood T cells in healthy people across ages. Together with a sample-barcoded 5' primer, a J-beta primer mix was included in a second PCR lasting about 6 to 11 cycles. Every single cDNA molecule received a tag from a template-switch adaptor with 12 random nucleotides. TCRdb analysed the 5' RACE reads with MiXCR anew, one entry per CDR3 protein. The sample yields more than 1,400,000 distinct CDR3 sequences, 40% to 50% seen once. Trimming removed 5 bases from V and 10 bases from J, with 14 bases in between. The CDR3 consists of 12 residues. This clonotype was obtained from a woman aged 18-29 years in good health. The chain uses TRBV12-3 or TRBV12-4 and TRBJ1-1; TRBD1 might be the D (6 bases). Sequencing was carried out using blood. CDR3 coding DNA: TGTGCCAGCAGTACTTTGAAGGGGGGAGCTTTCTTT. This encodes CASSTLKGGAFF.